This T cell receptor (beta chain) was recovered during a study of blood T cell repertoires in COVID-19. Study background: Material from acute and convalescent COVID-19 was sourced from the United States, Italy and Spain. From T cells, B-cell-depleted T cells, or PBMCs came the material, which was cDNA or gDNA.

Germline V gene sequence: CDR1 SGDLS, CDR2 YYNGEE. The CDR3 loop spans 14 amino acids. V shed 0 bases and J shed 1 base, with 7 bases lying between them. In the authors' methods: The authors estimated nucleated cell counts from reference gene primer amplification. The data were produced by immunoSEQ multiplex PCR, yet TCRdb's version contains in-frame clones alone and is incomplete. The V and J calls and clone size were taken over from that table, and D and trimming were inferred from the DNA. This sample has roughly 55,000 clones, with roughly 86% found just once. The genes are TRBV9 and TRBJ2-5; D not resolved. The sequenced sample was peripheral blood. This sequence originates from a man aged 70-80 years with active COVID-19. DNA for the CDR3: TGTGCCAGCAGCGTAGGTACGGTCCAAGAGACCCAGTACTTC. It codes for CASSVGTVQETQYF.